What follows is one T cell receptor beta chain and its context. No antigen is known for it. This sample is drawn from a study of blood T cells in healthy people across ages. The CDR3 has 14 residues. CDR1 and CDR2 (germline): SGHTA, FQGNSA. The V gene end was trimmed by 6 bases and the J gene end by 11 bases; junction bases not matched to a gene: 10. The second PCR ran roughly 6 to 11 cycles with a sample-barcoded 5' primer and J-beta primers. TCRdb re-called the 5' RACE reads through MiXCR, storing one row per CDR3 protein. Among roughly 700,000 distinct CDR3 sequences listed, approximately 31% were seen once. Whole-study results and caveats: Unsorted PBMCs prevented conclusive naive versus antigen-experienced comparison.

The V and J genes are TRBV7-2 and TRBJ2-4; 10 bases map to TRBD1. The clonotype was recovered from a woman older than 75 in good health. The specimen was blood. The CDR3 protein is CASSYNRGTGVQYF. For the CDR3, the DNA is TGTGCCAGCAGTTACAACCGGGGGACAGGGGTTCAGTACTTC.